One sample yielded the 10 T cell receptor beta chains listed below, sequenced in a study of PD-1 blockade in mismatch repair-deficient tumors. The repertoire was sequenced with immunoSEQ multiplex PCR; TCRdb's copy has only in-frame clones and lacks some. Among some 66,000 clones listed, approximately 90% were seen once. The source was peripheral blood, collected 52 weeks after starting pembrolizumab. The receptors shown here come from an adult with mismatch repair-deficient cancer.

For the CDR3, the DNA is TGTGCCAGCAGTTCCCGGGGGCGGGGAACCTACAATGAGCAGTTCTTC. Translating gives CASSSRGRGTYNEQFF. The chain combines TRBV28 with TRBJ2-1, with D tentatively TRBD1 or TRBD2 (6 bases each). The V and J ends lost 4 bases and 2 bases respectively, with 15 bases between them. The germline gives CDR1 MDHEN, CDR2 SYDVKM. This CDR3 region has 16 residues.

The chain carries TRBV4-3 and TRBJ2-1; 7 bases agree with TRBD1. Germline trimming cut 1 base from V and 3 bases from J; bases unmatched to any gene: 6. Germline V gives CDR1 LGHNA, CDR2 YSLEER. The CDR3 has 16 residues. The CDR3 spells CASSQARRQGYNEQFF. The CDR3 coding sequence is TGCGCCAGCAGCCAAGCTCGAAGACAGGGCTACAATGAGCAGTTCTTC.

The chain uses TRBV6-6 and TRBJ2-7; maybe TRBD2 (5 bases). CDR1 is MNHNY, CDR2 SVGAGI, per germline (reference sequence). This CDR3 has 12 residues. V lost 0 bases to trimming and J lost 5 bases, with 5 bases between them. CDR3 sequence: CASSYSRDEQYF. DNA for the CDR3: TGTGCCAGCAGTTACTCGAGGGACGAGCAGTACTTC.

The V gene is TRBV5-4, the J gene TRBJ1-4; D unresolved. Germline CDR1 SGHNT, CDR2 YYREEE (reference sequence). The CDR3 contains 13 residues. The germline V and J ends were trimmed by 2 bases and 8 bases, with 10 bases remaining between them. The CDR3 bases are TGTGCCAGCAGCTTAGTGCCAGACGAAAAACTGTTTTTT. Translating gives CASSLVPDEKLFF. Combining the CDR3 with reference TRBV5-4 and TRBJ1-4 gives the whole variable domain ETGVTQSPTHLIKTRGQQVTLRCSSQSGHNTVSWYQQALGQGPQFIFQYYREEENGRGNFPPRFSGLQFPNYSSELNVNALELDDSALYLCASSLVPDEKLFFGSGTQLSVL.

This chain uses TRBV2 with TRBJ2-3; D call uncertain. In germline, CDR1 is SNHLY, CDR2 FYNNEI. CDR3 length equals 14 residues. V dropped 2 bases and J dropped 5 bases, with 11 bases sitting between them. The CDR3 DNA reads TGTGCCAGCAGTGAAAACAGCCAGGTAGATACGCAGTATTTT. Translated: CASSENSQVDTQYF.

The rearrangement uses TRBV29-1 and TRBJ1-1; D gene uncertain. Between the trimmed V and J ends, which lost 7 bases and 0 bases, there was a span of 12 bases. This CDR3 is 13 amino acids long. From germline, CDR1 is SQVTM and CDR2 ANQGSEA. The CDR3 sequence: CSALRGLNTEAFF. The CDR3 DNA is TGCAGCGCTCTCCGAGGGTTGAACACTGAAGCTTTCTTT.

The chain links TRBV15 to TRBJ2-5; no definite D call. CDR3 length: 13 residues. CDR1 is LNHNV and CDR2 is YYDKDF in the germline V gene (reference sequence). V was trimmed by 0 bases and J by 6 bases, leaving 8 bases between them. The CDR3 DNA is TGTGCCACCAGCAGAGAATGGAAAAAGACCCAGTACTTC. Translated: CATSREWKKTQYF.

This chain joins TRBV7-9 and TRBJ1-1; no firm D call. Deletions cut 8 bases from V and 0 bases from J, with 16 bases between. The CDR3 has 15 residues. The V gene's germline CDR1 is SEHNR and CDR2 FQNEAQ (reference sequence). This chain's CDR3 is CASLDRASMNTEAFF. In DNA, the CDR3 is TGTGCCAGCTTAGACCGGGCGTCTATGAACACTGAAGCTTTCTTT.

This chain joins TRBV7-9 and TRBJ2-1, with D hard to call. The germline V and J ends were trimmed by 1 base and 6 bases, with 10 bases remaining between them. In germline, CDR1 is SEHNR, CDR2 FQNEAQ (reference sequence). There are 14 residues in the CDR3. CDR3 amino acids: CASSLGGIGNEQFF. CDR3 coding DNA: TGTGCCAGCAGCTTAGGTGGGATCGGCAATGAGCAGTTCTTC.

V usage is TRBV30 and J usage is TRBJ1-4, with 8 bases fitting TRBD1. The CDR3 covers 14 residues. V gave up 4 bases and J gave up 7 bases; unmatched junction bases: 8. Germline CDR1 is GTSNPN and CDR2 is SVGIG (reference sequence). CDR3 residues: CAWMRGRGLEKLFF. DNA for the CDR3: TGTGCCTGGATGAGGGGCAGGGGGCTTGAAAAACTGTTTTTT.